Reported below is one TCR beta chain. Germline-derived CDR1 and CDR2 are GTSNPN and SVGIG (reference sequence). V lost 4 bases, J lost 3 bases, and 10 bases lay in between. This CDR3 contains 12 residues. This sample's time point: peripheral blood 6 weeks after treatment start. This sample was taken from a study of PD-L1 blockade in urothelial cancer. Study overall: Blood analysis occurred 3 weeks (second dose) and 6 weeks after treatment start.

Measured with immunoSEQ multiplex PCR; TCRdb has only the in-frame clones, and not every one. The table records around 110,000 clones, approximately 90% of them present only once. The sequence came from a man in his 60s with urothelial cancer. Source: PBMCs, taken around atezolizumab (anti-PD-L1) treatment. The chain has TRBV30 and TRBJ2-7, with D perhaps matching TRBD1 (5 bases). The CDR3 loop is CAWKQVDYEQYF. As DNA, the CDR3 is TGTGCCTGGAAACAGGTTGACTACGAGCAGTACTTC.